This passage covers 5 T cell receptor beta chains from one sample sequenced in a study of siplizumab effects on memory and regulatory T cells. Sequencing used immunoSEQ multiplex PCR; TCRdb keeps in-frame clones, though not all of them. This table has under 150,000 clones, 94% appearing once. Input material: non-Treg CD4+ T cells sorted from blood. The receptors originated from a human donor in good health.

The chain recombines TRBV5-1 with TRBJ2-1; TRBD2 aligns across 13 bases. V dropped 4 bases and J dropped 10; count of bases not matched to a gene: 11. The CDR3 covers 16 residues. Per germline, CDR1 SGHRS and CDR2 YFSETQ. CDR3 residues: CASSLTRTSGSREQFF. The CDR3 DNA sequence: TGCGCCAGCAGCCTCACCCGGACTAGCGGGAGCAGAGAGCAGTTCTTC.

This chain joins TRBV11-1 and TRBJ2-7; D not resolved. The CDR3 sequence is 14 residues long. With 7 bases removed from V and 3 bases from J, the gap between germline ends came to 16 bases. Germline V gives CDR1 SGHAT, CDR2 FQDESV (reference sequence). The chain's CDR3 is CASTTRWASYEQYF. The CDR3 DNA follows: TGTGCCAGCACCACCCGGTGGGCCAGCTACGAGCAGTACTTC.

This clone was picked up one time. The V call is TRBV21-1, the J call TRBJ2-7; the D call TRBD1 from the table was never checked on the DNA. TRBV21-1 represents a pseudogene. CDR3 length equals 14 residues. The CDR3 coding sequence is TGTGCCAGCAACTTGACAGGGCTCGGATACGAGCAGTACTTC. Translation gives CASNLTGLGYEQYF.

The chain couples TRBV19 to TRBJ1-4; D might be TRBD1 (6 bases). V lost 1 base to trimming and J lost 3 bases, with 15 bases between them. The CDR3 extends over 17 amino acids. The germline CDR1 and CDR2 sequences are LNHDA and SQIVND (reference sequence). CDR3 protein: CASSIAVWGAANEKLFF. For the CDR3, the DNA is TGTGCCAGTAGTATAGCTGTGTGGGGGGCGGCTAATGAAAAACTGTTTTTT.

The chain employs TRBV11-3 and TRBJ2-7; maybe TRBD2 (6 bases). The CDR3 sequence is 15 residues long. Germline V gene lookup returns CDR1 SGHNT and CDR2 YENEEA. Deletions cut 3 bases from V and 6 bases from J, with 18 bases between. CDR3 bases: TGTGCCAGCAGCTTTGGAGGGACCGCCTTGGGCGAGCAGTACTTC. Its translation: CASSFGGTALGEQYF. Using reference TRBV11-3 and TRBJ2-7 for the parts outside the CDR3, the full variable domain is EAGVVQSPRYKIIEKKQPVAFWCNPISGHNTLYWYLQNLGQGPELLIRYENEEAVDDSQLPKDRFSAERLKGVDSTLKIQPAELGDSAVYLCASSFGGTALGEQYFGPGTRLTVT.